This T cell receptor beta chain was identified in a study of memory CD8 T cells in hepatitis C reinfection (dated by TCRdb to 2015 to 2018). Study-wide context: Three donors spontaneously resolved two consecutive HCV infections, while two donors cleared a primary infection but became chronically infected after reinfection. Between about 2008 and 2012, 5 or 6 reinfection cases with stored pre-reinfection samples were identified. Samples for the late or post reinfection period were taken 12 to 24 weeks after reinfection was detected. In the reinfection study, participants who had resolved a prior HCV infection were followed every 3 months. In 4 to 6 donors, the study followed the TCR beta repertoire of virus-specific CD8 T cells over time through an HCV reinfection episode. HCV reinfection was defined by a positive HCV RNA test following two negative tests taken at least 60 days apart.

Library construction relied on the immunoSEQ multiplex PCR assay. Genomic DNA was extracted from the sorted cells, and the TCR beta V, D and J regions were sequenced using the automated high-throughput method of Adaptive Biotechnologies. A two-step, bias-controlled multiplex PCR was used to amplify the CDR3 regions. Amplified TCR beta libraries were sequenced on an Illumina instrument. In the authors' own workflow: Demultiplexed reads were processed to lower amplification and sequencing bias, and the IMGT database was used to assign CDR3 sequences to gene families. Repertoire data were analyzed with ImmunoSEQ software version 2.0. Clonotype lists were filtered to remove out-of-frame sequences as well as sequences containing stop codons in the CDR3. Clonotypes below 0.01% frequency were excluded because they corresponded to less than one cell. Richness was computed as observed richness divided by input cell number, and evenness as Shannon entropy divided by log observed richness. Repertoire diversity and the similarity between time points were measured using Simpson diversity and Morisita-Horn overlap indices. Clonotypes were grouped as dominant (>1%), sub-dominant (0.5-0.99%), low abundance (0.1-0.49%) or lowest abundance (<0.1%). A germline index was calculated as total CDR3 length minus total nucleotide additions, divided by total CDR3 length. TCRdb took over this immuneACCESS table, retaining in-frame rearrangements with V and J assigned. Such tables are incomplete; in checked studies, under half of the missing clones stem from an unresolved V gene, and the remainder is unexplained. V and J calls and clone size are copied from that table; D and trimming were computed from the DNA. This sample holds some 44,000 clones; roughly nine tenths were observed only once. The ten largest clones take up 0.72% of the sample.

The junction carries 10 bases between V and J, which are trimmed by 3 bases and 0 bases respectively. Counted from cysteine to phenylalanine, this CDR3 has 15 amino acids. Kept here is only the CDR3 DNA, which spans 45 bases and is read in frame from base 1. In the germline V gene, CDR1 corresponds to SGHRS and CDR2 to YFSETQ. Study-wide findings and limitations: Because only five donors were included, definitive conclusions about public clonotypes linked to secondary clearance could not be reached by the study.

In regard to this clone: Its antigen has not been determined. There are no base qualities to consult, and no much larger clone falls within one base.

The sample's time point label, decoded: late/post reinfection, 12 to 24 weeks after detection. Sorted cells were sequenced directly ex vivo, without in vitro expansion prior to TCR sequencing. The donors were people who inject drugs and were enrolled in the Montreal Acute Hepatitis C Cohort Study (HEPCO) in Canada. Total naive CD8 T cells, sorted as viable CD3+ CD8+ CD45RO-, came from a couple of donors at all three reinfection time points as controls. Before sorting, cryopreserved peripheral blood mononuclear cells were thawed and CD8 T cells were purified from those thawed cells. The MACS CD8+ T cell Isolation Kit was used to enrich CD8 T cells through negative selection. A BD FACSAria II sorter with FACSDiva software was used for cell sorting, and FlowJo was used for data analysis.

Sequencing input: naive CD8+ T cells sorted from blood. The meaning of the sample's cell subset or site label: total naive CD8+CD45RO- T cells. This clonotype was obtained from a man aged 18 to 35 with hepatitis C virus infection. The V and J segments used are TRBV5-1 and TRBJ2-1; the D gene is perhaps TRBD2, from 5 matching bases. The nucleotide sequence reads as follows: TGCGCCAGCAGCTCCGGGGAAAGCTCCTACAATGAGCAGTTCTTC. Its translation is CASSSGESSYNEQFF.